These 4 T cell receptor beta chains were sequenced from one sample in a study of OX40 agonist ivuxolimab in advanced cancers. Measured with immunoSEQ multiplex PCR; TCRdb has only the in-frame clones, and not every one. The sample includes around 80,000 clones, 87% of them seen just once. The sample was CD4+ or CD8+ T cells sorted from blood, taken in a trial of the OX40 agonist ivuxolimab. These receptors originate from an adult with an advanced solid tumor such as melanoma, head and neck, liver or kidney cancer.

This clone was detected only a few times. The V gene is TRBV27, the J gene TRBJ2-1, with a tentative D call TRBD1 (6 bases). The CDR3 totals 15 residues. Trimming left V 7 bases short and J 8 bases short, with 21 bases between. Germline lookup yields CDR1 MNHEY and CDR2 SMNVEV (reference sequence). The DNA for the CDR3 is TGTGCCAGCACGTTTCAACAGGGTCGGGGCTATGAGCAGTTCTTC. Its translation is CASTFQQGRGYEQFF.

V usage is TRBV19 and J usage is TRBJ1-5; a weak D match, TRBD1 (5 bases). Trimming removed 3 bases at V and 7 bases at J, with 16 bases between. The CDR3 is made up of 15 amino acids. Germline V gives CDR1 LNHDA, CDR2 SQIVND (reference sequence). In DNA, the CDR3 is TGTGCCAGTAGTATCTCCAGGGCGTCCCCGCAGCCCCAGCATTTT. Amino acids: CASSISRASPQPQHF.

The rearrangement joins TRBV5-6 to TRBJ2-5; 8 nucleotides line up with TRBD1. Per the germline V gene, CDR1 is SGHDT and CDR2 is YYEEEE. The ends lost 0 bases at V and 5 bases at J; junction bases unmatched: 6. The CDR3 length is 15 residues. CDR3 nucleotides: TGTGCCAGCAGCTTGGCGGACAGGGTCCCGGAGACCCAGTACTTC. Amino acids: CASSLADRVPETQYF. Supplemented by reference TRBV5-6 and TRBJ2-5, the full variable domain reads DAGVTQSPTHLIKTRGQQVTLRCSPKSGHDTVSWYQQALGQGPQFIFQYYEEEERQRGNFPDRFSGHQFPNYSSELNVNALLLGDSALYLCASSLADRVPETQYFGPGTRLLVL.

The V and J genes are TRBV28 and TRBJ2-1; D call uncertain. V lost 8 bases, J lost 3 bases, and 20 bases lay in between. The CDR3 spans 16 residues. Germline loops: CDR1 MDHEN, CDR2 SYDVKM. CDR3 sequence reads: CASFPLRLGVYNEQFF. The CDR3 DNA reads as TGTGCCAGCTTCCCCCTCCGTCTAGGAGTCTACAATGAGCAGTTCTTC.